This T cell receptor beta chain derives from a study of blood T cell repertoires in COVID-19 (dated by TCRdb to the early 2020s). For the wider study: The collaborator samples originated in the United States, Italy and Spain and spanned the acute and convalescent phases of COVID-19. The material from the prospective study consisted of cDNA or gDNA derived from T cells, B-cell-depleted T cells, or PBMCs. The samples were drawn from the first 160 participants of the ongoing ImmuneRACE study and from over a thousand subjects provided by 6 global collaborators. Where available, HLA class I and class II types were obtained from metadata supplied by the sample provider rather than from assay-based typing. The dataset comprised deeply sampled blood TCRbeta repertoires from subjects exposed to, actively infected with, or recovered from COVID-19. A freely available public database, intended as a resource for researchers studying the immune response to SARS-CoV-2, is where the repertoires were released. Nearly every sample came with metadata listing a de-identified subject ID, COVID-19 status, age in years and sex. What the authors observed across the whole study: How much clinical and demographic metadata was included differed by source and by participant, and the metadata was provided uncurated.

Each collaborating institution followed its own protocols to collect whole blood in K2EDTA tubes. For TCRbeta analysis, collaborator samples were shipped as frozen whole blood, as isolated PBMCs, or as DNA extracted from either sample type. V gives up 5 bases and J gives up 4 bases, and the segment between their germline ends measures 15 bases. The germline V gene (reference sequence) supplies CDR1 MNHEY and CDR2 SMNVEV. The CDR3 covers 15 residues, taking in both the cysteine and the phenylalanine. Only the CDR3 portion is preserved as DNA: 45 bases, with reading frame beginning at the first base. With regard to this clone: The specificity of this receptor is unknown. No base quality values were provided; no much bigger clone lies one nucleotide off.

TCRbeta CDR3 regions were amplified from genomic DNA by means of the immunoSEQ Assay, a bias-controlled multiplex PCR. Concerning the study's data processing: The number of nucleated cells in each sample was estimated by amplification of reference gene primers within the assay. Sequence reads were collapsed and filtered to measure the absolute abundance of every unique TCRbeta CDR3 rearrangement. For each sample, productive Simpson clonality was calculated as the square root of Simpson's diversity index over productive rearrangements. TCRdb obtained this table from immuneACCESS and retained in-frame rearrangements with V and J assigned. These tables miss some clones; where compared with another copy, unresolved V genes account for less than half of the shortfall, and the remainder is unexplained. The V and J calls and clone size were taken over from that table, and D and trimming were inferred from the DNA. Recorded for this sample are over 250,000 clones; 85% to 90% of them occurred a single time. 10% to 15% of the sample is held by the ten biggest clonotypes.

The sequence was obtained from a human donor in a cohort sampled during active COVID-19. Material: peripheral blood. Recombination joined TRBV27 with TRBJ2-1; a tentative D call is TRBD2 (6 bases match). CDR3 protein: CASSLGGTLYNEQFF. Here is the DNA: TGTGCCAGCAGTCTCGGGGGAACCCTTTACAATGAGCAGTTCTTC.